A selection of T cell receptor beta chains follows, all from one sample in a study of tumor-infiltrating lymphocytes in primary liver carcinoma. TCRdb re-called the multiplex PCR reads with MiXCR, one entry per CDR3 protein. The sample consists of tens of thousands of distinct CDR3 sequences, roughly three quarters of them appearing once. Sequencing used liver tumor tissue from sampling region 1. The source of these receptors is a man in his forties with primary liver carcinoma and hepatitis B virus infection. CDR3s leave out the opening cysteine and the closing phenylalanine or tryptophan. A D gene is named only where the DNA matches it firmly.

j_gene	v_gene	d_gene	CDR3aa
TRBJ1-5	TRBV7-8	-	VSSDSNSNQPQH
TRBJ2-7	TRBV28	-	VSLGSQGTYEQY
TRBJ2-1	TRBV19	TRBD1	ASSPGTGGDEQF
TRBJ1-3	TRBV6-2/TRBV6-3	-	VSSCSGPWSDTIY
TRBJ1-4	TRBV11-2	-	ASSPERQMTSATNEKLF
TRBJ1-3	TRBV6-2/TRBV6-3	-	TSSCSGPWSDTIY
-	TRBV12-2	-	ASRPGRRQSTDTQH
TRBJ2-7	TRBV10-3	-	AIGDKGTDEQY
TRBJ2-1	TRBV11-2	-	ASSLDRGRSSYDEQF
TRBJ2-1	TRBV7-9	-	ASSLPYQGSKTNEQL
TRBJ2-1	TRBV29-1	-	SVVPTGAEQF
TRBJ2-2	TRBV7-9	-	ASKSNIGELF
TRBJ2-3	TRBV5-1	-	ASSLDRTTRTDTQY
TRBJ1-3	TRBV28	-	ASYVSGNTIY
TRBJ2-1	TRBV4-2	TRBD1	ASSQDDRGMNEQF
TRBJ2-7	TRBV25-1	-	ASSTIEADEQY
TRBJ2-1	TRBV9	-	ASSVARTPLSAYNEQF
TRBJ2-7	TRBV6-2/TRBV6-3	-	AGSYHLGRAYEQY
TRBJ2-1	TRBV20-1	TRBD2	SARELAFLGNEQF
TRBJ2-1	TRBV12-3/TRBV12-4	TRBD2	ASSLQAGYNEQF
TRBJ1-1	TRBV11-2	-	TSIGGRVNTGAF
TRBJ2-1	TRBV6-2/TRBV6-3	-	ASSSIPSSYNERF
TRBJ2-6	TRBV6-5	-	TSTEWGANVLT
TRBJ2-3	TRBV11-2	TRBD1	ASNLPRQGPDTQY
TRBJ2-4	TRBV12-3/TRBV12-4	-	VSSLWGGADIAINIQC
TRBJ2-5	TRBV5-4	-	ASSFSSRTQY
TRBJ1-5	TRBV6-6	-	ASSYSHRTNQPQH
TRBJ1-5	TRBV19	-	ASSMTPGGYQPQH
TRBJ2-1	TRBV11-2	-	ASSPSHNEQF
TRBJ2-7	TRBV7-8	-	AGSLGLVEEQY
TRBJ1-1	TRBV11-2	TRBD1	ASGPSRGLVNSEAF
TRBJ2-1	TRBV4-3	TRBD2	ASSPATLALNNEQF
TRBJ2-7	TRBV4-3	-	ASSQDQETPYEQY
TRBJ2-3	TRBV5-1	-	ASSLVGSDTQY
-	TRBV6-2/TRBV6-3	-	VSSYRQEAGNQPQY
TRBJ2-3	TRBV29-1	-	SVVGLAGRTDTRY
TRBJ2-1	TRBV4-1	-	ASSQGHSSYNEQF
TRBJ2-3	TRBV6-5	-	VSSLNWGTDTRY
TRBJ2-6	TRBV10-3	-	AISEQGPGTNALT
TRBJ2-2	TRBV6-6	TRBD2	VSSPPVRLAGPTNTGELF
TRBJ2-7	TRBV28	TRBD1	ASSGGGQGTYEQY
TRBJ2-1	TRBV7-6	-	ASSLVADYSRSEQS
TRBJ2-2	TRBV5-5	-	VSVIRDTGELF
TRBJ2-7	TRBV6-1	-	ASRGGRGSSYVQY
TRBJ2-7	TRBV4-2	TRBD2	ASSGKPGLVGGPHEQY
TRBJ2-1	TRBV6-1	-	VSSALGTGRNEQF
TRBJ1-1	TRBV11-2	TRBD1	ASSTSRGWVNIEAF
TRBJ2-5	TRBV11-2	-	ASSLARLALGKKETRY
TRBJ2-5	TRBV11-2	-	ASSFWGETQY
TRBJ2-1	TRBV11-2	TRBD2	ANSLQREGLGEQF
TRBJ2-5	TRBV20-1	TRBD2	SARGLTSGDSKTQY
TRBJ2-1	TRBV29-1	TRBD1	SAGDRGWSEQF
TRBJ2-6	TRBV4-1	-	ASSQEPAGSGANALT
TRBJ2-2	TRBV6-2/TRBV6-3	TRBD2	ASSYRLAGTERELF
TRBJ1-1	TRBV11-2	-	ASSLYQKEAF
TRBJ2-1	TRBV11-3	TRBD2	ASSLHPPGTSGYNEQF